This T cell receptor (beta chain) was obtained from a study of T-cell reconstitution after alpha-beta-depleted transplantation in children. Germline values: CDR1 SEHNR, CDR2 FQNEAQ (reference sequence). The CDR3 has 14 amino acids. Deletions cut 1 base from V and 2 bases from J, with 9 bases between. Unique molecular identifiers featured in how the TCRbeta library was prepared. A single record per CDR3 protein comes from TCRdb applying MiXCR to the PCR reads. Among over 550,000 distinct CDR3 sequences listed, over 9.5% were seen once. This chain joins TRBV7-9 and TRBJ2-7; D ambiguous. Sample: PBMCs from the stem cell graft donor, taken from the stem cell graft. The sequence came from a human donor who donated a stem cell graft to a child with acute myeloid leukemia. The CDR3 nucleotides are TGTGCCAGCAGCTTAGATGGCAGGACCTACGAGCAGTACTTC. Protein: CASSLDGRTYEQYF.